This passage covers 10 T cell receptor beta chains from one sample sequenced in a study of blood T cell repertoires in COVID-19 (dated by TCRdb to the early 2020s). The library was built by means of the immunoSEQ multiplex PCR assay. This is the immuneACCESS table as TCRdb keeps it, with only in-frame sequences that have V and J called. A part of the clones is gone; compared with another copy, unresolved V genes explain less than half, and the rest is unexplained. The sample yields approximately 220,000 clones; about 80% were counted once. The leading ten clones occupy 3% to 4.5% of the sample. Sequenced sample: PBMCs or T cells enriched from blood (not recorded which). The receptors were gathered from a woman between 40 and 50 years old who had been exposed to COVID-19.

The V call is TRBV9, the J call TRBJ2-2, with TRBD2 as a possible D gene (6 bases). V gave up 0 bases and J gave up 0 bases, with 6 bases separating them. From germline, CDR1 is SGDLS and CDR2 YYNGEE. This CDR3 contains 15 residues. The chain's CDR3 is CASSVGGANTGELFF. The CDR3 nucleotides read TGTGCCAGCAGCGTAGGGGGGGCGAACACCGGGGAGCTGTTTTTT. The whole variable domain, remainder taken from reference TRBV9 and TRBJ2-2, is DSGVTQTPKHLITATGQRVTLRCSPRSGDLSVYWYQQSLDQGLQFLIQYYNGEERAKGNILERFSAQQFPDLHSELNLSSLELGDSALYFCASSVGGANTGELFFGEGSRLTVL.

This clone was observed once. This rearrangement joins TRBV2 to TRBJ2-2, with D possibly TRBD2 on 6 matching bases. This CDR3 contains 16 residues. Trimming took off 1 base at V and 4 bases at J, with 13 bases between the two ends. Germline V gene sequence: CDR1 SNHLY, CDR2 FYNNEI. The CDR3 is CASSEDRREFTGELFF. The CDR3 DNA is TGTGCCAGCAGTGAAGACAGACGGGAGTTCACCGGGGAGCTGTTTTTT.

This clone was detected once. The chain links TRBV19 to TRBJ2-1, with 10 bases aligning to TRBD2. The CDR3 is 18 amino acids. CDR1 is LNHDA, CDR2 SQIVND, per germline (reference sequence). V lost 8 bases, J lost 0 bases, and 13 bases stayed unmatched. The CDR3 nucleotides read TGTGCCAGTCGTCCTAGCGGGGGCCGATATAACTCCTACAATGAGCAGTTCTTC. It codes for CASRPSGGRYNSYNEQFF.

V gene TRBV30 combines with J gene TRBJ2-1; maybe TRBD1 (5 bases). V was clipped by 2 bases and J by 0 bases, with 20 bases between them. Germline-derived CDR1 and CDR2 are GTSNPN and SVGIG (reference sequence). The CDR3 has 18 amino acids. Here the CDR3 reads CAWSPRVGALSSYNEQFF. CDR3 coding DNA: TGTGCCTGGAGTCCCCGGGTAGGGGCCTTAAGCTCCTACAATGAGCAGTTCTTC.

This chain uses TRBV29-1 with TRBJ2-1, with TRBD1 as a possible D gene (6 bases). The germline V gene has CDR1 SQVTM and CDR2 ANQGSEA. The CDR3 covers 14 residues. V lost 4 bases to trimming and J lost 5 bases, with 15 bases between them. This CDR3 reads CSVVSGTLDNEQFF. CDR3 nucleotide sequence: TGCAGCGTTGTATCCGGGACATTAGACAATGAGCAGTTCTTC.

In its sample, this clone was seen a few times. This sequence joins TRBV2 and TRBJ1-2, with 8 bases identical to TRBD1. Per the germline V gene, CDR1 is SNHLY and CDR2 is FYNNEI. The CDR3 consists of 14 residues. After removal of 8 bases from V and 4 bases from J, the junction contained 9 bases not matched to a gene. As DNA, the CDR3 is TGTGCCAGCCAAGGACAGGGCGGTATCTATGGCTACACCTTC. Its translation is CASQGQGGIYGYTF. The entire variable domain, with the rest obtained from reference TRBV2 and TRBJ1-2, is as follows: EPEVTQTPSHQVTQMGQEVILRCVPISNHLYFYWYRQILGQKVEFLVSFYNNEISEKSEIFDDQFSVERPDGSNFTLKIRSTKLEDSAMYFCASQGQGGIYGYTFGSGTRLTVV.

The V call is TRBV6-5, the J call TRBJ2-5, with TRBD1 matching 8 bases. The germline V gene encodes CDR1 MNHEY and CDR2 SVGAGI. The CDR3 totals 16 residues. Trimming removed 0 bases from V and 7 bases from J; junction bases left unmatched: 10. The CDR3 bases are TGTGCCAGCAGTTACTCAGTCTGGGCAGGGGGCGGGACCCAGTACTTC. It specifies CASSYSVWAGGGTQYF.

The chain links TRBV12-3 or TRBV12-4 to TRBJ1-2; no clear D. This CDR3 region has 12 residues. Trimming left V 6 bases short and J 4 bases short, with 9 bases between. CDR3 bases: TGTGCCAGCAGCGAAGTCAGCTATGGCTACACCTTC. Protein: CASSEVSYGYTF.

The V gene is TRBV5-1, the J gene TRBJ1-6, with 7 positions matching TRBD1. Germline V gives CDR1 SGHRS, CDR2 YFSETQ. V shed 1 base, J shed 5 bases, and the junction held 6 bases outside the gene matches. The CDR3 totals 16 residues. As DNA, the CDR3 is TGCGCCAGCAGCTTGTCTCCCGGGACAGATAATTCACCCCTCCACTTT. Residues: CASSLSPGTDNSPLHF.

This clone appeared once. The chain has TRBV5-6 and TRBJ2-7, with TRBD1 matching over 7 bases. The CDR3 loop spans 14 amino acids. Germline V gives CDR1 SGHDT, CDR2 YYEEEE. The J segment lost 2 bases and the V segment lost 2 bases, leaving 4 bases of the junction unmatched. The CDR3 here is CASSFGQATYEQYF. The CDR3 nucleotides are TGTGCCAGCAGCTTCGGACAGGCAACCTACGAGCAGTACTTC.